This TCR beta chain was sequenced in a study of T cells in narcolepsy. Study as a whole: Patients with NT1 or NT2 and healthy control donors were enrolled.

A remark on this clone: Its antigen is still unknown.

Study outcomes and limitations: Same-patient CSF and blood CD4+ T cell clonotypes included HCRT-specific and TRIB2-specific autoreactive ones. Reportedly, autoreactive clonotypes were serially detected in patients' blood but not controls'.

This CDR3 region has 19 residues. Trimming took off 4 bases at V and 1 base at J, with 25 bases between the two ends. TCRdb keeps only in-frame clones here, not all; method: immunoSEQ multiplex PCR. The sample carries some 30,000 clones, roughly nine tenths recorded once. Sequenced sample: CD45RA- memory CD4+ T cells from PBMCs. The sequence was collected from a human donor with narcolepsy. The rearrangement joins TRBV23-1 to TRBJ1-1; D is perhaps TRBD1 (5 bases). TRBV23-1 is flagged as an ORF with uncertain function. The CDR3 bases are TGCGCCAGCAGTCCCAGGGTTTTGGTAGTGGATAGGACGAACACTGAAGCTTTCTTT. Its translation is CASSPRVLVVDRTNTEAFF.